The rows below give T cell receptor beta chains drawn from one sample of a study of CD8 T cells in ankylosing spondylitis. TCRdb re-analysed the 5' RACE reads in MiXCR, keeping a single row per CDR3 protein. The sample holds about 240,000 distinct CDR3 sequences, around 10% seen once. Material for sequencing was blood, either unsorted or a sorted T cell fraction (not recorded which). The source of these receptors is a male donor with ankylosing spondylitis or in good health (not recorded which). The CDR3 runs from the conserved cysteine through the conserved F or W.

j_gene: TRBJ2-3
v_gene: TRBV5-1
CDR3aa: CASSSSGGPQNTDTQYF

j_gene: TRBJ1-4
v_gene: TRBV5-6
CDR3aa: CASSFMESYNEKLFF

j_gene: TRBJ2-7
v_gene: TRBV7-2
CDR3aa: CANSLFLLGNYEQYF

j_gene: TRBJ2-1
v_gene: TRBV6-1
CDR3aa: CASSPSLSGWYNEQFF

j_gene: TRBJ2-4
v_gene: TRBV20-1
CDR3aa: CSAPKTGGGFQYF

j_gene: TRBJ2-4
v_gene: TRBV28
CDR3aa: CASSSPPGGGRVGAKNIQYF

j_gene: TRBJ2-3
v_gene: TRBV6-2/TRBV6-3
CDR3aa: CASSYGATDTQYF

j_gene: TRBJ2-5
v_gene: TRBV7-3
CDR3aa: CASSLNGQDQETQYF

j_gene: TRBJ1-1
v_gene: TRBV5-1
CDR3aa: CASSLRGSPTEAFF

j_gene: TRBJ2-3
v_gene: TRBV27
CDR3aa: CASSLLGHTDTQYF

j_gene: TRBJ1-2
v_gene: TRBV11-2
CDR3aa: CASSLEMGKLGYTF

j_gene: TRBJ2-1
v_gene: TRBV5-6
CDR3aa: CASSLSGGPPNEQFF

j_gene: TRBJ2-2
v_gene: TRBV6-5
CDR3aa: CASSSPTGSGELFF

j_gene: TRBJ2-1
v_gene: TRBV28
CDR3aa: CASSLRRLGYNEQFF

j_gene: TRBJ2-3
v_gene: TRBV12-3/TRBV12-4
CDR3aa: CASSLAGGQGTQYF

j_gene: TRBJ1-1
v_gene: TRBV5-5
CDR3aa: CASSFRTGYILEAFF

j_gene: TRBJ1-2
v_gene: TRBV5-1
CDR3aa: CASSLESSPNGYTF

j_gene: TRBJ1-2
v_gene: TRBV10-3
CDR3aa: CAISNYPTLKDSTYGYTF

j_gene: TRBJ2-1
v_gene: TRBV16
CDR3aa: CASTLLAGPYNEQFF

j_gene: TRBJ2-1
v_gene: TRBV9
CDR3aa: CASIHGTSGPYNEQFF

j_gene: TRBJ2-5
v_gene: TRBV11-2
CDR3aa: CASSLSGLYQETQYF

j_gene: TRBJ2-4
v_gene: TRBV4-1
CDR3aa: CASSQDLGTRDF

j_gene: TRBJ2-1
v_gene: TRBV5-1
CDR3aa: CASKRGDSSYNEQFF

j_gene: TRBJ2-3
v_gene: TRBV29-1
CDR3aa: CSALAGEADTQYF

j_gene: TRBJ1-2
v_gene: TRBV12-3/TRBV12-4
CDR3aa: CASRGFGSEETNYGYTF

j_gene: TRBJ1-5
v_gene: TRBV12-3/TRBV12-4
CDR3aa: CASSRTQFEPQHF

j_gene: TRBJ2-1
v_gene: TRBV2
CDR3aa: CASSVRHPADEQFF

j_gene: TRBJ1-3
v_gene: TRBV20-1
CDR3aa: CSAPREGMAGNTIYF

j_gene: TRBJ2-3
v_gene: TRBV5-1
CDR3aa: CASSSRAGGITDTQYF

j_gene: TRBJ1-1
v_gene: TRBV10-1
CDR3aa: CASSESTAGLNTEAFF

j_gene: TRBJ2-3
v_gene: TRBV12-3/TRBV12-4
CDR3aa: CAGSLGGTALDTQYF

j_gene: TRBJ2-3
v_gene: TRBV7-2
CDR3aa: CASSPGLTTDTQYF

j_gene: TRBJ1-5
v_gene: TRBV12-3/TRBV12-4
CDR3aa: CASTDSSGNQPQHF

j_gene: TRBJ2-3
v_gene: TRBV5-1
CDR3aa: CASSLRLAGGNTDTQYF

j_gene: TRBJ2-7
v_gene: TRBV6-2/TRBV6-3
CDR3aa: CASSQSTWAGGYEQYF

j_gene: TRBJ2-7
v_gene: TRBV29-1
CDR3aa: CSVWTVYEQYF

j_gene: TRBJ2-7
v_gene: TRBV5-1
CDR3aa: CASSLRTGAGYEQYF

j_gene: TRBJ2-1
v_gene: TRBV20-1
CDR3aa: CSASRNLAGASYNEQFF

j_gene: TRBJ1-1
v_gene: TRBV5-1
CDR3aa: CASSLEQGAVAFF

j_gene: TRBJ2-6
v_gene: TRBV10-3
CDR3aa: CAIKQGTSGANVLTF

j_gene: TRBJ2-1
v_gene: TRBV20-1
CDR3aa: CSAPRGSSYNEQFF

j_gene: TRBJ2-3
v_gene: TRBV20-1
CDR3aa: CSARDPNSSGRWDTQYF

j_gene: TRBJ1-3
v_gene: TRBV18
CDR3aa: CASSLGRSGNTIYF

j_gene: TRBJ1-6
v_gene: TRBV6-5
CDR3aa: CASSYSGTKGSPLHF

j_gene: TRBJ2-1
v_gene: TRBV28
CDR3aa: CASRRAGVSYNEQFF

j_gene: TRBJ2-1
v_gene: TRBV2
CDR3aa: CASSGQGLTEQFF